This record looks at one T cell receptor beta chain sequence and its context. Per the original methods: Scientists estimated how many nucleated cells there were by amplifying reference gene primers. TCRdb's table, derived via immunoSEQ multiplex PCR, lists solely in-frame clones and lacks some. The V and J calls and clone size were taken over from that table, and D and trimming were inferred from the DNA. Among about 230,000 clones, approximately 88% were seen once, and the ten largest hold about 2.3%. The data were obtained in a study of blood T cell repertoires in COVID-19. Turning to the study itself: Researchers got acute and convalescent COVID-19 samples from the United States, Italy and Spain. Sources were T cells, B-cell-depleted T cells, or PBMCs; the material itself was cDNA or gDNA.

The J segment lost 6 bases and the V segment lost 4 bases, leaving 6 bases of the junction unmatched. This CDR3 is built from 14 residues. The V gene's germline CDR1 is LGHDT and CDR2 YNNKEL (reference sequence). The sequenced sample consisted of PBMCs or T cells enriched from blood (not recorded which). The chain links TRBV3-1 (or the pseudogene TRBV3-2) to TRBJ1-2; TRBD1 matches 9 bases. This sequence originates from a woman aged 40-49 years with acute COVID-19. The CDR3 is CASSPRTGEDGYTF. CDR3 coding DNA: TGTGCCAGCAGCCCACGGACAGGGGAGGATGGCTACACCTTC.